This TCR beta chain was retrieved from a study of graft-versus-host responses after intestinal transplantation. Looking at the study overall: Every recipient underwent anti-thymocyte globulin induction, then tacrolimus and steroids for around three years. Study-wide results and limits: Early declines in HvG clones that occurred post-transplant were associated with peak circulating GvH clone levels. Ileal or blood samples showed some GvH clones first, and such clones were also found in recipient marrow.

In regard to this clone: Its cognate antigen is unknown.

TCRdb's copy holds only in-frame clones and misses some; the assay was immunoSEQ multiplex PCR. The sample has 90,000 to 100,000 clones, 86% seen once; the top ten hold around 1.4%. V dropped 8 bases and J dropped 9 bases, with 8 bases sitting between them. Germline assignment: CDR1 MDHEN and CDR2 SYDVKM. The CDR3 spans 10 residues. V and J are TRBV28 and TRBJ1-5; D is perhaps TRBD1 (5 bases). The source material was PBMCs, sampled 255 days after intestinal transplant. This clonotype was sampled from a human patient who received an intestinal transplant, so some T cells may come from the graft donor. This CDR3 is CASGGWPQHF. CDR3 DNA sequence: TGTGCCAGCGGGGGTTGGCCCCAGCATTTT.